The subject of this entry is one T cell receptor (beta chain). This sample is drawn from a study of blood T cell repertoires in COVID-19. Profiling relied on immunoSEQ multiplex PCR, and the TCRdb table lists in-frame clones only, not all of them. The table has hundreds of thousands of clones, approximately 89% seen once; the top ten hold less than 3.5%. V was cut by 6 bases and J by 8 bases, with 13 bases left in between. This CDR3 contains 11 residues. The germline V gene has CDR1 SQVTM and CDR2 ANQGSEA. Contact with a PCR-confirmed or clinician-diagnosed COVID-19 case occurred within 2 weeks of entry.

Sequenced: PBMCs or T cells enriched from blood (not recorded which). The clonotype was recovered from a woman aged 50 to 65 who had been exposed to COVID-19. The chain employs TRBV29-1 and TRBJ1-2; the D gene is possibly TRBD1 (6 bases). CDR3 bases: TGCAGCGTGGAACAGGGTTGGGGCTACACCTTC. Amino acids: CSVEQGWGYTF.